A single sample is the source of the 10 T cell receptor beta chains below, sequenced in a study of CD4 T cells in relation to SARS-CoV-2 and coronaviruses. These TCRs are of unknown antigen specificity. The unexposed donors gave CD4+ T cells in about 2011-2018, prior to COVID-19. CD4+ T cells were isolated from the cells after around eleven days of culture. The assay was immunoSEQ multiplex PCR, and TCRdb's table has in-frame clones only and misses some. The sample has approximately 22,000 clones; around three quarters are singletons. The sample was CD4+ T cells from PBMCs, cultured in vitro. The receptor source for this set is a human donor in good health.

The rearrangement links TRBV3-1 (or the pseudogene TRBV3-2) to TRBJ2-1, with D maybe TRBD2 (7 bases). Germline-derived CDR1 and CDR2 are LGHDT and YNNKEL (reference sequence). CDR3 length: 15 amino acids. V lost 4 bases, J lost 6 bases, and 16 bases lay in between. CDR3 protein: CASSLSRGPFNEQFF. The CDR3 DNA follows: TGTGCCAGCAGCCTCTCGCGGGGGCCGTTCAATGAGCAGTTCTTC.

Only one count was recorded for this clone. V usage is TRBV29-1 and J usage is TRBJ2-1; D is unresolved. Trimming removed 4 bases at V and 7 bases at J, with 5 bases between. The CDR3 is made up of 10 amino acids. Germline V CDR1 and CDR2: SQVTM, ANQGSEA. The CDR3 sequence: CSVAHNEQFF. The DNA of the CDR3 is TGCAGCGTTGCGCATAATGAGCAGTTCTTC.

Here the CDR3 reads CASSLAGTNYEQYF. The CDR3 nucleotides are TGTGCCAGCAGCTTAGCAGGGACCAACTACGAGCAGTACTTC. The V call is TRBV7-2, the J call TRBJ2-7; D possibly matches TRBD1 or TRBD2 (5 bases each). The CDR3 runs to 14 residues. Trimming removed 0 bases at V and 3 bases at J, with 9 bases between. Germline CDR1 and CDR2: SGHTA and FQGNSA.

The chain recombines TRBV5-6 with TRBJ1-1; a possible D gene is TRBD1 (6 bases). CDR3 length: 14 residues. Trimming shortened V by 4 bases and J by 0 bases, and 10 bases separated the two germline ends. Germline CDR1 reads SGHDT; CDR2 reads YYEEEE. The CDR3 DNA sequence: TGTGCCAGCAGCGGGGACACCTTGAACACTGAAGCTTTCTTT. Residues: CASSGDTLNTEAFF. The variable domain in full, completed from reference TRBV5-6 and TRBJ1-1, reads DAGVTQSPTHLIKTRGQQVTLRCSPKSGHDTVSWYQQALGQGPQFIFQYYEEEERQRGNFPDRFSGHQFPNYSSELNVNALLLGDSALYLCASSGDTLNTEAFFGQGTRLTVV.

The J gene is TRBJ2-1, the V gene TRBV7-2; D not certain. The V gene lost 1 base and the J gene lost 7 bases, with 8 bases spanning the gap. This CDR3 is 13 amino acids long. Germline V gene sequence: CDR1 SGHTA, CDR2 FQGNSA. The DNA of the CDR3 is TGTGCCAGCAGCTTAGACCAAGTGAATGAGCAGTTCTTC. Translating gives CASSLDQVNEQFF.

J is TRBJ1-5 and V is TRBV5-1; TRBD1 aligns across 7 bases. The V segment lost 4 bases and the J segment 7 bases; nucleotides outside the gene matches: 8. Germline lookup yields CDR1 SGHRS and CDR2 YFSETQ. There are 14 residues in the CDR3. The CDR3 loop reads CASSETGFEQPQHF. As DNA, the CDR3 is TGCGCCAGCAGCGAGACAGGGTTCGAGCAGCCCCAGCATTTT.

The rearrangement joins TRBV2 to TRBJ2-5; 7 nucleotides align to TRBD2. J lost 5 bases, V lost 8 bases, and 14 bases had no gene match. The CDR3 covers 15 residues. Germline V lookup: CDR1 SNHLY, CDR2 FYNNEI. Written as DNA, the CDR3 is TGTGCCAGCGGGGGGGGGAGCCAGAGACGGGAGACCCAGTACTTC. This codes for CASGGGSQRRETQYF.

The chain recombines TRBV6-2 or TRBV6-3 with TRBJ1-1; D is possibly TRBD1 (5 bases). V lost 0 bases, J lost 5 bases, and 22 bases lay in between. There are 18 residues in the CDR3. The germline V gene encodes CDR1 MNHEY and CDR2 SVGEGT. Here the CDR3 reads CASSYSWTRGRSLTEAFF. In nucleotides, the CDR3 is TGTGCCAGCAGTTACTCGTGGACGAGGGGACGCTCCCTGACTGAAGCTTTCTTT.

The genes are TRBV5-6 and TRBJ2-5; possibly TRBD2 for D (7 bases). The V gene lost 0 bases and the J gene lost 4 bases, with 13 bases spanning the gap. There are 15 residues in the CDR3. CDR1 and CDR2 from the germline V gene are SGHDT and YYEEEE. In nucleotides, the CDR3 is TGTGCCAGCAGCTTGGAGCAAGGGGGGGCAGAGACCCAGTACTTC. It specifies CASSLEQGGAETQYF.

The rearrangement joins TRBV19 to TRBJ2-3; D is possibly TRBD1 (5 bases). Per germline, CDR1 LNHDA and CDR2 SQIVND (reference sequence). CDR3 length: 14 residues. Trimming shortened V by 4 bases and J by 7 bases, and 15 bases separated the two germline ends. The CDR3 is CASSSMSTVNTQYF. For the CDR3, the DNA is TGTGCCAGTAGTAGCATGTCGACAGTCAATACGCAGTATTTT.